These 24 T cell receptor beta chains came from one sample sequenced in a study of CD8 T cells in Susac syndrome. Random hexamers were used to reverse transcribe 0.5 to 1 ug of RNA. Each CDR3 protein is one row after TCRdb ran MiXCR on the immunoSEQ multiplex PCR reads. The profile shows about 120,000 distinct CDR3 sequences, about 95% of them singletons. Sequenced material: CD8+ T cells from PBMCs. These receptors all stem from a human donor with Susac syndrome.

This chain connects TRBV15 to TRBJ2-7, with D perhaps assigned TRBD1 or TRBD2 (5 bases each). CDR3 length: 15 residues. The germline V gene encodes CDR1 LNHNV and CDR2 YYDKDF (reference sequence). V was pared by 0 bases and J by 2 bases, with 11 bases between. In nucleotides, the CDR3 is TGTGCCACCAGCAGAGAAGAGGGGTTAGCCTACGAGCAGTACTTC. Translated: CATSREEGLAYEQYF.

The rearrangement links TRBV7-9 to TRBJ1-1; no clear D gene. CDR3 length: 13 residues. The germline V gene encodes CDR1 SEHNR and CDR2 FQNEAQ (reference sequence). V was trimmed by 5 bases and J by 7 bases, leaving 14 bases between them. The CDR3 reads CASSPVTVHEAFF. DNA for the CDR3: TGTGCCAGCAGCCCAGTCACGGTCCATGAAGCTTTCTTT.

The rearrangement links TRBV15 to TRBJ2-3; TRBD2 aligns across 11 bases. This CDR3 comprises 16 residues. The germline V gene encodes CDR1 LNHNV and CDR2 YYDKDF (reference sequence). The trim removed 8 bases at V and 8 bases at J, leaving 15 bases unmatched. CDR3 sequence reads: CATVAGGPREHGTQYF. CDR3 DNA sequence: TGTGCCACCGTAGCGGGGGGGCCGCGGGAGCACGGTACGCAGTATTTT.

The chain joins TRBV5-4 to TRBJ1-1; D unclear. V lost 4 bases and J lost 8, with 9 bases in between. This CDR3 has 11 residues. CDR1 is SGHNT, CDR2 YYREEE, per germline (reference sequence). The CDR3 bases are TGTGCCAGCAGCACGGGTTCGGAAGCTTTCTTT. This translates into CASSTGSEAFF. Filled out from reference TRBV5-4 and TRBJ1-1, the complete variable domain reads ETGVTQSPTHLIKTRGQQVTLRCSSQSGHNTVSWYQQALGQGPQFIFQYYREEENGRGNFPPRFSGLQFPNYSSELNVNALELDDSALYLCASSTGSEAFFGQGTRLTVV.

V usage is TRBV5-6 and J usage is TRBJ2-1; 10 bases are a match to TRBD2. The length of the CDR3 is 15 residues. V dropped 4 bases and J dropped 3; count of bases not matched to a gene: 4. Germline CDR1 reads SGHDT; CDR2 reads YYEEEE. CDR3 bases: TGTGCCAGCAGCCTACTAGCGGGGAGCTACAATGAGCAGTTCTTC. Translated: CASSLLAGSYNEQFF.

The CDR3 loop reads CASSLGTGFNQPQHF. CDR3 nucleotide sequence: TGTGCCAGCAGCCTCGGGACAGGCTTCAATCAGCCCCAGCATTTT. The rearrangement links TRBV14 to TRBJ1-5; 8 bases match TRBD1. From germline, CDR1 is SGHDN and CDR2 FVKESK. Unmatched junction bases numbered 5, after V lost 4 bases and J lost 3 bases. The CDR3 totals 15 residues.

V and J are TRBV20-1 and TRBJ2-7, with D possibly being TRBD1 (5 bases). The CDR3 length is 14 residues. In germline, CDR1 is DFQATT, CDR2 SNEGSKA (reference sequence). Trimming stripped 2 bases from V and 0 bases from J, with 11 bases between. CDR3 DNA sequence: TGCAGTGCTAGATTTAGGGGCCTCTCCTACGAGCAGTACTTC. Protein: CSARFRGLSYEQYF.

The chain recombines TRBV29-1 with TRBJ2-1, with no clear D. The CDR3 totals 12 residues. The V gene lost 5 bases and the J gene lost 1 base, with 6 bases spanning the gap. The germline CDR1 and CDR2 sequences are SQVTM and ANQGSEA. CDR3 bases: TGCAGCGTTTTAGAATCCTACAATGAGCAGTTCTTC. Its protein product is CSVLESYNEQFF.

The chain uses TRBV29-1 and TRBJ1-1; unclear D gene. CDR3 length: 11 amino acids. The germline V and J ends were trimmed by 6 bases and 3 bases, with 8 bases remaining between them. Per germline, CDR1 SQVTM and CDR2 ANQGSEA. The CDR3 DNA reads TGCAGCGTGGACTTGGACACTGAAGCTTTCTTT. Its translation: CSVDLDTEAFF.

The chain couples TRBV12-3 or TRBV12-4 to TRBJ1-1, with D possibly matching TRBD1 (6 bases). The germline V and J ends were trimmed by 6 bases and 8 bases, with 10 bases remaining between them. There are 11 residues in the CDR3. For the CDR3, the DNA is TGTGCCAGCAGGGACAGCGAGGAAGCTTTCTTT. It yields the protein CASRDSEEAFF.

This rearrangement joins TRBV4-2 to TRBJ2-3; D is uncertain. This CDR3 is built from 13 residues. V was clipped by 5 bases and J by 2 bases, with 8 bases between them. Per germline, CDR1 LGHNA and CDR2 YNFKEQ. CDR3 nucleotide sequence: TGTGCCAGCAGCTCCAAGGCCACAGATACGCAGTATTTT. It yields the protein CASSSKATDTQYF.

The chain joins TRBV12-3 or TRBV12-4 to TRBJ2-3; a possible D gene is TRBD2 (7 bases). The CDR3 contains 16 residues. V dropped 3 bases and J dropped 1 base, with 14 bases sitting between them. The CDR3 DNA sequence: TGTGCCAGCAGTTTGAGGGGGGGAGATGGCACAGATACGCAGTATTTT. This codes for CASSLRGGDGTDTQYF.

This clonotype occurred a few times. The J gene is TRBJ2-7, the V gene TRBV7-9; D unresolved. The CDR3 runs to 12 residues. V was shortened by 6 bases and J by 1 base, with 7 bases between the two germline ends. CDR1 and CDR2 (germline): SEHNR, FQNEAQ (reference sequence). CDR3 sequence (DNA): TGTGCCAGCAGTCCGGCGTCCTACGAGCAGTACTTC. Its translation is CASSPASYEQYF.

The chain uses TRBV19 and TRBJ1-2; weak D call: TRBD1 (5 bases). V was shortened by 11 bases and J by 8 bases, with 18 bases between the two germline ends. The CDR3 loop spans 12 amino acids. CDR1 is LNHDA, CDR2 SQIVND, per germline (reference sequence). In DNA, the CDR3 is TGTGCCTCTCGGGGGGAGGAGCGCGGCTACACCTTC. This sequence encodes CASRGEERGYTF.

The V call is TRBV19, the J call TRBJ1-6; D gene ambiguous. The germline gives CDR1 LNHDA, CDR2 SQIVND (reference sequence). The CDR3 is 13 residues long. Trimming left V 8 bases short and J 7 bases short, with 12 bases between. The DNA of the CDR3 is TGTGCCAGTCATGATGCGAAGAATTCACCCCTCCACTTT. Encoded protein: CASHDAKNSPLHF.

The V and J genes are TRBV4-1 and TRBJ2-1; 7 bases align to TRBD2. Germline CDR1 reads MGHRA; CDR2 reads YSYEKL. The CDR3 is made up of 16 amino acids. Trimming removed 1 base from V and 8 bases from J; junction bases left unmatched: 11. In DNA, the CDR3 is TGCGCCAGCAGCCAAGTGGGGTGGGGGGGATGGGATGAGCAGTTCTTC. The encoded protein is CASSQVGWGGWDEQFF.

The chain combines TRBV29-1 with TRBJ2-7; D is possibly TRBD2 (5 bases). This CDR3 comprises 15 residues. CDR1 and CDR2 from the germline V gene are SQVTM and ANQGSEA. Between the trimmed V and J ends, which lost 1 base and 2 bases, there was a span of 15 bases. The CDR3 region has the DNA TGCAGCGTTGAAGGAGGGCAAGAGCATCCCTACGAGCAGTACTTC. It encodes CSVEGGQEHPYEQYF.

The chain is built from TRBV6-6 and TRBJ1-5, with 8 bases that match TRBD1. Unmatched junction bases numbered 4, after V lost 2 bases and J lost 7 bases. The CDR3 has 14 amino acids. Per germline, CDR1 MNHNY and CDR2 SVGAGI (reference sequence). CDR3 protein: CASSYQGASQPQHF. In DNA form, the CDR3 reads TGTGCCAGCAGTTACCAGGGGGCATCACAGCCCCAGCATTTT.

V gene TRBV6-2 or TRBV6-3 combines with J gene TRBJ2-5, with TRBD1 matching over 8 bases. Trimming cost V 6 bases and J 5 bases; bases outside gene matches: 14. CDR1 and CDR2 (germline): MNHEY, SVGEGT. The CDR3 totals 16 residues. CDR3 sequence (DNA): TGTGCCAGCAGAGGACTTCCAGGGGGCACACGGGAGACCCAGTACTTC. Translating gives CASRGLPGGTRETQYF.

This chain connects TRBV7-2 to TRBJ2-1; D is unresolved. CDR1 SGHTA and CDR2 FQGNSA come from the germline V gene. The CDR3 is 14 residues long. The ends were cut back, 5 bases at V and 5 bases at J, with 13 bases in the middle. The DNA of the CDR3 is TGTGCCAGCAGCGCAGAGGCGGAACACAATGAGCAGTTCTTC. It is translated as CASSAEAEHNEQFF.

The J gene is TRBJ1-6, the V gene TRBV6-6; D not resolved. This CDR3 spans 16 amino acids. The ends were cut back, 5 bases at V and 3 bases at J, with 14 bases in the middle. Germline-derived CDR1 and CDR2 are MNHNY and SVGAGI (reference sequence). The DNA for the CDR3 is TGTGCCAGCAGTCCCGGCCACTCTGGCTATAATTCACCCCTCCACTTT. Protein: CASSPGHSGYNSPLHF.

This chain joins TRBV12-3 or TRBV12-4 and TRBJ2-3; TRBD2 matches 7 bases. This CDR3 region has 15 residues. The junction had 14 bases not matched to a gene; V was cut back by 3 bases and J by 11 bases. Here the CDR3 reads CASSFPAGSPGGQYF. The CDR3 DNA sequence: TGTGCCAGCAGTTTCCCAGCGGGGTCCCCTGGGGGGCAGTATTTT.

V usage is TRBV13 and J usage is TRBJ1-2; no reliable D call. The germline gives CDR1 PRHDT, CDR2 FYEKMQ (reference sequence). The length of the CDR3 is 12 residues. Trimming removed 4 bases from V and 5 bases from J, with 8 bases in between. CDR3 DNA sequence: TGTGCCAGCAGCTCCACCGAGTATGGCTACACCTTC. Translated, it gives CASSSTEYGYTF.

The rearrangement links TRBV14 to TRBJ2-1, with D perhaps matching TRBD1 (5 bases). The germline gives CDR1 SGHDN, CDR2 FVKESK. CDR3 length equals 12 residues. Trimming cost V 4 bases and J 8 bases, with 9 bases left between them. The CDR3 sequence is CASSPGYDEQFF. The CDR3, as DNA: TGTGCCAGCAGCCCAGGGTATGATGAGCAGTTCTTC.